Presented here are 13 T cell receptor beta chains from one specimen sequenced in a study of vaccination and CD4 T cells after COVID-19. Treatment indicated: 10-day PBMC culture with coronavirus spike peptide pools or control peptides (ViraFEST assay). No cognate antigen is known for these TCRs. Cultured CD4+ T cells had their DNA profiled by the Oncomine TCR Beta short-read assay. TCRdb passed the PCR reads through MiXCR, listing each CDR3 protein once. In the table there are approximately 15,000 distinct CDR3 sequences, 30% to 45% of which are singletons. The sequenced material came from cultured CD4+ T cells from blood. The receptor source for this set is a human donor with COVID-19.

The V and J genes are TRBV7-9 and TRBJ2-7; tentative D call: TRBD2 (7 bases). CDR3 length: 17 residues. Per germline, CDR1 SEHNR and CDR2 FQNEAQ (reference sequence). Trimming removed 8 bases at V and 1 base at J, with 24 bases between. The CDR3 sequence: CASVGGTWGGSSYEQYF. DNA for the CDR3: TGTGCCAGCGTGGGGGGAACGTGGGGGGGCAGTTCCTACGAGCAGTACTTC.

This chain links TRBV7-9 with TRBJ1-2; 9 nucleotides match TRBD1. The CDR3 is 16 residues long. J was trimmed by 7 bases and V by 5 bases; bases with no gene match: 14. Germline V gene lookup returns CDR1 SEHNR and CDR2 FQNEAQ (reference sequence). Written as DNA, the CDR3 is TGTGCCAGCAGCCTCACATCGGGGACAGGGCAATCTGGCTACACCTTC. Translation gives CASSLTSGTGQSGYTF.

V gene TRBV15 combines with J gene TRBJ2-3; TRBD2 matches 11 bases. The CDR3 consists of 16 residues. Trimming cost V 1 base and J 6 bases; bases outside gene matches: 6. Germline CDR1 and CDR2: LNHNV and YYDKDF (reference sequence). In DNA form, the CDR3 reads TGTGCCACCAGCAGAGTTACTAGCGGGGGTGGTGATACGCAGTATTTT. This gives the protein CATSRVTSGGGDTQYF. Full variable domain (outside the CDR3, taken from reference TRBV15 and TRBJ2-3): DAMVIQNPRYQVTQFGKPVTLSCSQTLNHNVMYWYQQKSSQAPKLLFHYYDKDFNNEADTPDNFQSRRPNTSFCFLDIRSPGLGDTAMYLCATSRVTSGGGDTQYFGPGTRLTVL.

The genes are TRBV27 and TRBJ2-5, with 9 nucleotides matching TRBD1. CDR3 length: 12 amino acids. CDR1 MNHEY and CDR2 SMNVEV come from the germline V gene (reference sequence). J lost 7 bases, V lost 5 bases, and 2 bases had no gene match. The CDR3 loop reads CASSPDRGTQYF. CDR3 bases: TGTGCCAGCAGTCCGGACAGGGGGACCCAGTACTTC.

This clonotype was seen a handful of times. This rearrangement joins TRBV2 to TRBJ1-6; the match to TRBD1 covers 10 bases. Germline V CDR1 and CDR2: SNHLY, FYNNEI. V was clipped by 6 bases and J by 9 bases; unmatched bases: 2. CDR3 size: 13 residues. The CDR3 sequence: CASSGTGASPLHF. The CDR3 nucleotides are TGTGCCAGCAGCGGGACAGGGGCTTCACCCCTCCACTTT.

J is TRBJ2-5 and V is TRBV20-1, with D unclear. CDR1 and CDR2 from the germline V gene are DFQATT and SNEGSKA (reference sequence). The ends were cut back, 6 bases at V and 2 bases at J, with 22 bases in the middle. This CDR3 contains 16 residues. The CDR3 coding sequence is TGCAGTGCCTCACCCCTGCAGGTCGGTCGACAAGAGACCCAGTACTTC. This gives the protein CSASPLQVGRQETQYF.

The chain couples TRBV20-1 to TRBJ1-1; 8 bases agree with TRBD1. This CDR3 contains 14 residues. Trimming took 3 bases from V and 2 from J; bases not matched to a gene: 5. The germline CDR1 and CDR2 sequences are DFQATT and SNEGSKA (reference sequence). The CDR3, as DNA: TGCAGTGCTAGGGGGACAGGAATAAACACTGAAGCTTTCTTT. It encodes CSARGTGINTEAFF.

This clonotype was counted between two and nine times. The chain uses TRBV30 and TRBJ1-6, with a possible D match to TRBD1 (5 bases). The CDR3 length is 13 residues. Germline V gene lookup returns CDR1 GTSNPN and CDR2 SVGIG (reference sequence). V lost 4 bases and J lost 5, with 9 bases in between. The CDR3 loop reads CAWKRGDNSPLHF. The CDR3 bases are TGTGCCTGGAAACGGGGGGATAATTCACCCCTCCACTTT.

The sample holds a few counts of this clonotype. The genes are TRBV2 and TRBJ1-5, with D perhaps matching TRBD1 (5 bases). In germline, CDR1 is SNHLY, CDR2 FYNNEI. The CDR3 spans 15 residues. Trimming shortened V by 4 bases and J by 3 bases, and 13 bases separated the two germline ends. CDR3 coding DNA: TGTGCCAGCAGTGTCGGGACGGCTGACAATCAGCCCCAGCATTTT. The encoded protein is CASSVGTADNQPQHF.

CDR3 sequence (DNA): TGTGCCAGCAGTTTTGTAAACTACGAGCAGTACTTC. Protein product: CASSFVNYEQYF. The chain couples TRBV28 to TRBJ2-7; D uncertain. This CDR3 is 12 amino acids long. V was cut by 3 bases and J by 3 bases, with 6 bases left in between. Per germline, CDR1 MDHEN and CDR2 SYDVKM.

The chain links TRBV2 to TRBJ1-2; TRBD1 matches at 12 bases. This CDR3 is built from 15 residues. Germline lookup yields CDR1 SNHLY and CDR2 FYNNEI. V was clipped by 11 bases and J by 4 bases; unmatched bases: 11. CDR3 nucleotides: TGTGCCGGGGGGACAGGGGGCGCAGAAGTCTATGGCTACACCTTC. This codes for CAGGTGGAEVYGYTF.

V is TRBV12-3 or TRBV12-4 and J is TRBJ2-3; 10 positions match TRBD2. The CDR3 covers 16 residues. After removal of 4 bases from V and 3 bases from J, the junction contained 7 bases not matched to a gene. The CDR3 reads CASSSTSTSGTDTQYF. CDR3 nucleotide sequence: TGTGCCAGCAGTTCTACCTCGACTAGCGGGACAGATACGCAGTATTTT.

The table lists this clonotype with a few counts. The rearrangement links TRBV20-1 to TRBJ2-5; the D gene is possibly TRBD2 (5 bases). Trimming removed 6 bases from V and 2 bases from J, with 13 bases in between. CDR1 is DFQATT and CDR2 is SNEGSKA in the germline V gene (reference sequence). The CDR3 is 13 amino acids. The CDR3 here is CSAPTGKQETQYF. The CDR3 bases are TGCAGTGCCCCGACCGGGAAACAAGAGACCCAGTACTTC.